The 5 T cell receptor beta chains listed next were all sequenced from one sample in a study of CXCR3-negative and CXCR3-positive naive CD8 T cells. Each TRB cDNA library was prepared by 5' RACE (with UMI labels). From the 5' RACE reads, TCRdb lists one entry per CDR3 protein and no DNA. In all, the sample yields tens of thousands of distinct CDR3 sequences. The sample comprised naive CXCR3- CD8+ T cells from blood. Subset specified: CD45RO-CCR7+CD27+CD95- naive CD8+ T cells lacking CXCR3 (TNR3-). The source of these receptors is a human donor in good health. Some clones in this sample may be carry-over from other donors' samples.

This chain uses TRBV14 with TRBJ2-2. The CDR3 is made up of 14 amino acids. CDR1 and CDR2 (germline): SGHDN, FVKESK. The CDR3 reads CASSQHGNTGELFF. Full variable domain (outside the CDR3, taken from reference TRBV14 and TRBJ2-2): EAGVTQFPSHSVIEKGQTVTLRCDPISGHDNLYWYRRVMGKEIKFLLHFVKESKQDESGMPNNRFLAERTGGTYSTLKVQPAELEDSGVYFCASSQHGNTGELFFGEGSRLTVL.

The V call is TRBV7-9, the J call TRBJ1-1. Germline values: CDR1 SEHNR, CDR2 FQNEAQ (reference sequence). This CDR3 comprises 15 residues. The CDR3 sequence is CASSSHGGQEGEAFF.

The J gene is TRBJ2-7, the V gene TRBV6-2 or TRBV6-3; TCRdb proposes TRBD1, but this gene call is untestable without DNA. Per the germline V gene, CDR1 is MNHEY and CDR2 is SVGEGT. The length of the CDR3 is 15 residues. CDR3 in amino acids: CASSYGTGGEWEQYF.

The V and J genes are TRBV7-9 and TRBJ2-5; TCRdb's D call of TRBD1 is untestable without DNA. The V gene's germline CDR1 is SEHNR and CDR2 FQNEAQ (reference sequence). CDR3 size: 12 residues. CDR3 loop: CASSPPGETQYF.

This rearrangement joins TRBV6-5 to TRBJ2-2; with no DNA, the TCRdb D assignment of TRBD2 cannot be verified. The germline gives CDR1 MNHEY, CDR2 SVGAGI. This CDR3 region has 16 residues. CDR3 in amino acids: CASSLRRERNTGELFF.